This T cell receptor (beta chain) is drawn from a study of identical twins. General study results and limits: Monozygotic twins shared more out-of-frame TCR alpha than recombination models predicted.

TCRdb redid the calling of the 5' RACE reads with MiXCR, one entry per CDR3 protein. The sample carries around 650,000 distinct CDR3 sequences, about 7.6% recorded once. CDR3 length: 15 amino acids. Trimming pared 6 bases from V and 10 bases from J, leaving 25 bases between. CDR1 and CDR2 (germline): WSHSY, SAAADI. This clonotype was counted many times. Its antigen is currently unknown. This sample was also put to use in a study of yellow fever vaccine responses in identical twins. As that report states: On the reported evidence, twins' vaccine T cell responses seemed partly convergent and partly personalized.

This sequence was found in a woman between 18 and 29 years old in good health. This chain uses TRBV10-2 with TRBJ2-7, with D possibly being TRBD1 (6 bases). Sequenced input: PBMCs. This CDR3 reads CASRSSTGLGLRQYF. The CDR3 region has the DNA TGCGCCAGCAGATCGTCTACAGGGTTAGGGCTTCGACAGTACTTC.